The rows below give T cell receptor beta chains drawn from one sample of a study of T cells in Graves' hyperthyroidism and ophthalmopathy. In TCRdb, the multiplex PCR reads were re-called with MiXCR into one record per CDR3 protein. The profile shows 750,000 to 900,000 distinct CDR3 sequences, roughly 40% of them singletons. Specimen: blood. Receptor source: a man younger than 35 with Graves' hyperthyroidism. Each CDR3 is given with its conserved first and last residue. The order of the fields is CDR3 protein, CDR3 DNA, J gene, clone size, D gene, V gene. D genes are given only for firm matches. Not every row has a clone size; where given, it reads once, few, many or a size class.

CDR3aa: CASNLDRGRNGGELFF; CDR3nt: TGTGCCAGCAACCTAGACAGGGGAAGGAATGGCGGGGAGCTGTTTTTT; j_gene: TRBJ2-2; abundance: few; d_gene: TRBD1; v_gene: TRBV10-3
CDR3aa: CSVRVRAGNTIYF; CDR3nt: TGCAGCGTTCGGGTCCGGGCTGGAAACACCATATATTTT; j_gene: TRBJ1-3; abundance: many; d_gene: NA; v_gene: TRBV29-1
CDR3aa: CASSQEAINQPQHF; CDR3nt: TGTGCCAGCAGCCAAGAGGCGATCAATCAGCCCCAGCATTTT; j_gene: TRBJ1-5; abundance: NA; d_gene: NA; v_gene: TRBV7-8
CDR3aa: CASSQDGWARGETQYF; CDR3nt: TGTGCCAGCAGCCAAGATGGATGGGCACGCGGAGAGACCCAGTACTTC; j_gene: TRBJ2-5; abundance: NA; d_gene: NA; v_gene: TRBV2
CDR3aa: CASSSSSGRGRYEQYF; CDR3nt: TGTGCCAGCAGCTCCAGCTCGGGACGGGGGAGGTACGAGCAGTACTTC; j_gene: TRBJ2-7; abundance: NA; d_gene: NA; v_gene: TRBV7-9
CDR3aa: CASSRGAGYEQYF; CDR3nt: TGTGCCAGCAGCCGTGGGGCAGGCTACGAGCAGTACTTC; j_gene: TRBJ2-7; abundance: few; d_gene: NA; v_gene: TRBV7-8
CDR3aa: CASSSSTSAYEQYF; CDR3nt: TGTGCCAGCAGCTCATCGACAAGTGCATACGAGCAGTACTTC; j_gene: TRBJ2-7; abundance: many; d_gene: NA; v_gene: TRBV7-9
CDR3aa: CAGSPRRETQYF; CDR3nt: TGTGCCGGCAGCCCCCGGAGAGAGACCCAGTACTTC; j_gene: TRBJ2-5; abundance: NA; d_gene: NA; v_gene: TRBV12-3/TRBV12-4
CDR3aa: CASSLEVPNTEAFF; CDR3nt: TGCGCCAGCAGCTTGGAGGTCCCGAACACTGAAGCTTTCTTT; j_gene: TRBJ1-1; abundance: NA; d_gene: NA; v_gene: TRBV5-1
CDR3aa: CASSREQGTYGYTF; CDR3nt: TGCGCCAGCAGCCGAGAACAGGGAACCTATGGCTACACCTTC; j_gene: TRBJ1-2; abundance: many; d_gene: NA; v_gene: TRBV4-1
CDR3aa: CAISESLTSGPQETQYF; CDR3nt: TGTGCCATCAGTGAGTCTTTGACTAGCGGGCCCCAAGAGACCCAGTACTTC; j_gene: TRBJ2-5; abundance: NA; d_gene: TRBD2; v_gene: TRBV10-3
CDR3aa: CASSLDGRKHDEQYF; CDR3nt: TGTGCCAGCAGCTTAGATGGCAGGAAGCACGACGAGCAGTACTTC; j_gene: TRBJ2-7; abundance: NA; d_gene: NA; v_gene: TRBV11-2
CDR3aa: CASSETDTLTDEKLFF; CDR3nt: TGTGCCAGCAGTGAGACAGATACGTTAACTGATGAAAAACTGTTTTTT; j_gene: TRBJ1-4; abundance: many; d_gene: NA; v_gene: TRBV2
CDR3aa: CASSWGAPGGELFF; CDR3nt: TGTGCCAGCAGCTGGGGGGCCCCTGGCGGGGAGCTGTTTTTT; j_gene: TRBJ2-2; abundance: NA; d_gene: NA; v_gene: TRBV7-2
CDR3aa: CASSPGGKFTYGYTF; CDR3nt: TGTGCCAGCAGCCCAGGGGGGAAATTCACCTATGGCTACACCTTC; j_gene: TRBJ1-2; abundance: few; d_gene: TRBD1; v_gene: TRBV6-6
CDR3aa: CASLRQGALSQPQHF; CDR3nt: TGTGCCAGCTTACGGCAGGGGGCTTTATCTCAGCCCCAGCATTTT; j_gene: TRBJ1-5; abundance: NA; d_gene: TRBD1; v_gene: TRBV25-1
CDR3aa: CASSLTTSPSYEQYF; CDR3nt: TGTGCCAGCAGCCTAACCACTAGCCCCAGCTACGAGCAGTACTTC; j_gene: TRBJ2-7; abundance: many; d_gene: NA; v_gene: TRBV7-9
CDR3aa: CASSPQAQDPAYGYTF; CDR3nt: TGCGCCAGCAGCCCTCAAGCCCAGGACCCCGCTTATGGCTACACCTTC; j_gene: TRBJ1-2; abundance: many; d_gene: NA; v_gene: TRBV5-1
CDR3aa: CASSLHGGGTQYF; CDR3nt: TGTGCCAGCAGTCTCCACGGAGGCGGGACCCAGTACTTC; j_gene: TRBJ2-5; abundance: NA; d_gene: NA; v_gene: TRBV7-2
CDR3aa: CASSKTRDKEAFF; CDR3nt: TGTGCCAGTAGTAAAACCCGGGACAAGGAAGCTTTCTTT; j_gene: TRBJ1-1; abundance: NA; d_gene: NA; v_gene: TRBV19
CDR3aa: CASRLGKGSPLHF; CDR3nt: TGTGCCAGCAGGTTGGGGAAGGGTTCACCCCTCCACTTT; j_gene: TRBJ1-6; abundance: NA; d_gene: NA; v_gene: TRBV25-1
CDR3aa: CSAIRRQSDTEAFF; CDR3nt: TGCAGCGCGATAAGGAGGCAGTCCGACACTGAAGCTTTCTTT; j_gene: TRBJ1-1; abundance: many; d_gene: NA; v_gene: TRBV29-1
CDR3aa: CASSRESSQGQPQHF; CDR3nt: TGCGCCAGCAGCCGCGAAAGTTCCCAAGGGCAGCCCCAGCATTTT; j_gene: TRBJ1-5; abundance: NA; d_gene: NA; v_gene: TRBV7-2
CDR3aa: CSVAKETGRNGGYTF; CDR3nt: TGCAGCGTAGCCAAGGAGACAGGGAGGAATGGAGGCTACACCTTC; j_gene: TRBJ1-2; abundance: NA; d_gene: TRBD1; v_gene: TRBV29-1
CDR3aa: CSARDTVANYGYTF; CDR3nt: TGCAGTGCTAGAGACACAGTAGCTAACTATGGCTACACCTTC; j_gene: TRBJ1-2; abundance: many; d_gene: NA; v_gene: TRBV20-1
CDR3aa: CASSPYPKAYDPGAFF; CDR3nt: TGTGCCAGTAGTCCGTACCCCAAGGCATATGATCCTGGAGCTTTCTTT; j_gene: TRBJ1-1; abundance: many; d_gene: NA; v_gene: TRBV19
CDR3aa: CATSRDLGKWEGYEQYF; CDR3nt: TGTGCCACCAGCAGAGATCTTGGTAAATGGGAGGGCTACGAGCAGTACTTC; j_gene: TRBJ2-7; abundance: many; d_gene: TRBD2; v_gene: TRBV15
CDR3aa: CATSGGKETQYF; CDR3nt: TGTGCCACCTCCGGAGGAAAAGAGACCCAGTACTTC; j_gene: TRBJ2-5; abundance: many; d_gene: NA; v_gene: TRBV6-5
CDR3aa: CASSQEVLSYEQYF; CDR3nt: TGCGCCAGCAGCCAAGAAGTACTTTCCTACGAGCAGTACTTC; j_gene: TRBJ2-7; abundance: few; d_gene: NA; v_gene: TRBV4-1
CDR3aa: CSARPGQPYEKLCF; CDR3nt: TGCAGTGCTAGACCCGGACAGCCGTATGAAAAACTGTGTTTT; j_gene: TRBJ1-4; abundance: NA; d_gene: NA; v_gene: TRBV20-1
CDR3aa: CASSQGTGPSEKLFF; CDR3nt: TGTGCCAGCAGCCAGGGGACAGGCCCTTCAGAAAAACTGTTTTTT; j_gene: TRBJ1-4; abundance: few; d_gene: TRBD1; v_gene: TRBV7-2
CDR3aa: CASSSTGALQEAQYF; CDR3nt: TGTGCCAGCAGCTCGACAGGGGCCTTACAAGAGGCCCAGTACTTC; j_gene: TRBJ2-5; abundance: NA; d_gene: TRBD1; v_gene: TRBV7-2
CDR3aa: CSAGRGALYNYGYTF; CDR3nt: TGCAGTGCTGGTCGGGGGGCTTTGTATAACTATGGCTACACCTTC; j_gene: TRBJ1-2; abundance: NA; d_gene: NA; v_gene: TRBV20-1
CDR3aa: CSGTGGHNQPQHF; CDR3nt: TGCAGCGGGACAGGGGGACACAATCAGCCCCAGCATTTT; j_gene: TRBJ1-5; abundance: many; d_gene: TRBD1; v_gene: TRBV20-1
CDR3aa: CASRAASSYNSPLHF; CDR3nt: TGTGCCAGCAGGGCAGCAAGCTCCTATAATTCACCCCTCCACTTT; j_gene: TRBJ1-6; abundance: many; d_gene: NA; v_gene: TRBV2
CDR3aa: CASRGTGRNQPQHF; CDR3nt: TGTGCCAGCAGGGGGACAGGTAGAAACCAGCCCCAGCATTTT; j_gene: TRBJ1-5; abundance: NA; d_gene: TRBD1; v_gene: TRBV12-3/TRBV12-4
CDR3aa: CAISESKSTGELFF; CDR3nt: TGTGCCATCAGTGAGTCGAAAAGCACCGGGGAGCTGTTTTTT; j_gene: TRBJ2-2; abundance: NA; d_gene: NA; v_gene: TRBV10-3